This T cell receptor beta chain was recorded in a study of T cells in tuberculosis. The study's findings and limits: Smaller distances to GMM-specific TCRs suggested their expansion in active tuberculosis.

Points on this clone: Its antigen is still unknown.

HIV-seronegative South African adults aged 18 years or older had newly diagnosed active tuberculosis. Each patient had positive sputum smear microscopy and/or positive culture. The assay was immunoSEQ multiplex PCR, and TCRdb's table has in-frame clones only and misses some. Among thousands of clones listed, just under 95% were seen once. The germline V gene has CDR1 SGDLS and CDR2 YYNGEE. CDR3 length equals 14 residues. The V end was cut by 7 bases, the J end by 4 bases, with 15 bases between. The clonotype comes from an adult with tuberculosis. Sequenced sample: PBMCs. The chain combines TRBV9 with TRBJ2-1; possible D gene TRBD2, 7 bases. This CDR3 reads CASGGAGLYNEQFF. CDR3 nucleotides: TGTGCCAGCGGGGGGGCAGGACTGTACAATGAGCAGTTCTTC.